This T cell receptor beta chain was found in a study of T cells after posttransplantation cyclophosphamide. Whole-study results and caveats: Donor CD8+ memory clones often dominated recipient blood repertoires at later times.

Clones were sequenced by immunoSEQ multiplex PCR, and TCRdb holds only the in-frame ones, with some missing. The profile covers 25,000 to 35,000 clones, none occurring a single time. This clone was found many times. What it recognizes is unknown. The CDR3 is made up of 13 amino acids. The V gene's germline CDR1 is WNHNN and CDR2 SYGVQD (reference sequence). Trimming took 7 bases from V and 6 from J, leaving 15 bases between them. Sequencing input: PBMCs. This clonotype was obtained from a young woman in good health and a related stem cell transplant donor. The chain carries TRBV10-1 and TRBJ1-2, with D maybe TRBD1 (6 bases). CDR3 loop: CASTQGYGDGYTF. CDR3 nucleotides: TGCGCCAGCACCCAGGGGTATGGCGATGGCTACACCTTC.